This TCR beta chain was sequenced in a study of preoperative IRX-2 immunotherapy in early breast cancer. Sequenced by immunoSEQ multiplex PCR; TCRdb stores in-frame clones only, minus some. Here the sample spans approximately 27,000 clones, 81% being singletons. This CDR3 has 15 residues. The germline CDR1 and CDR2 sequences are SGHNT and YENEEA. Trimming shortened V by 0 bases and J by 10 bases, and 13 bases separated the two germline ends. The treatment: preoperative locoregional IRX-2 cytokine immunotherapy. Patients received preoperative, locoregional IRX-2 cytokine immunotherapy in a phase Ib study.

This clonotype was sampled from a human donor with breast cancer. The starting material was lymph node tissue, obtained after IRX-2 immunotherapy. The chain has TRBV11-3 and TRBJ1-6; D is unresolved. The CDR3 loop is CASSLDGRLISPLHF. CDR3 sequence (DNA): TGTGCCAGCAGCTTAGACGGACGGCTTATATCACCCCTCCACTTT.